Listed below are T cell receptor beta chains from one sample, sequenced in a study of graft-versus-host responses after intestinal transplantation. TCRdb's copy holds only in-frame clones and misses some; the assay was immunoSEQ multiplex PCR. The data hold some 90,000 clones, with roughly 90% observed a single time. No antigens are known for them. Material: unstimulated CD4+ T cells sorted from spleen or lymph node cells, obtained before intestinal transplant. These receptors were taken from a human donor who received an intestinal transplant. Both conserved end residues are part of each CDR3. Fields, in order: V gene, J gene, clone size, D gene, CDR3 protein, CDR3 DNA. The D gene is left open where the match is weak. A clone size is listed for some rows: how often the clone was seen (once, few, many), or a class if it is expanded.

V: TRBV7-9
J: TRBJ2-1
size: NA
D: NA
CDR3: CASSPSFF
DNA: TGTGCCAGCAGCCCTAGTTTCTTC

V: TRBV13
J: TRBJ2-2
size: NA
D: NA
CDR3: CASSLYPGTNTGELFF
DNA: TGTGCCAGCAGCTTATACCCAGGGACGAACACCGGGGAGCTGTTTTTT

V: TRBV5-1
J: TRBJ1-1
size: few
D: NA
CDR3: CASSSLSGGTEAFF
DNA: TGCGCCAGCAGCTCCCTCTCGGGAGGCACTGAAGCTTTCTTT

V: TRBV7-7
J: TRBJ2-1
size: NA
D: TRBD1
CDR3: CASSLLGQGGEQFF
DNA: TGTGCTAGCAGCTTATTGGGACAGGGGGGTGAGCAGTTCTTC

V: TRBV11-3
J: TRBJ2-7
size: NA
D: TRBD1
CDR3: CASSLGDRPYEQYF
DNA: TGTGCCAGCAGCTTGGGGGACAGACCCTACGAGCAGTACTTC

V: TRBV4-1
J: TRBJ2-3
size: NA
D: NA
CDR3: CASSRLLPGTDTQYF
DNA: TGCGCCAGCAGCCGTCTACTTCCCGGCACAGATACGCAGTATTTT

V: TRBV15
J: TRBJ2-7
size: NA
D: TRBD1
CDR3: CATSRSGTGMIEQYF
DNA: TGTGCCACCAGCAGATCCGGGACAGGGATGATCGAGCAGTACTTC

V: TRBV7-3
J: TRBJ2-7
size: NA
D: NA
CDR3: CASSPYGSPGEQYF
DNA: TGTGCCAGCAGCCCCTACGGGTCGCCGGGGGAGCAGTACTTC

V: TRBV5-1
J: TRBJ1-4
size: few
D: NA
CDR3: CASTVGAANEKLFF
DNA: TGCGCCAGCACCGTAGGGGCCGCTAATGAAAAACTGTTTTTT

V: TRBV5-1
J: TRBJ1-2
size: few
D: TRBD1
CDR3: CASSLETGGYYGYTF
DNA: TGCGCCAGCAGCTTGGAGACAGGGGGCTACTATGGCTACACCTTC

V: TRBV7-2
J: TRBJ1-5
size: NA
D: NA
CDR3: CASSLVGGASNQPQHF
DNA: TGTGCCAGCAGCTTAGTTGGGGGCGCTAGCAATCAGCCCCAGCATTTT

V: TRBV5-1
J: TRBJ1-3
size: NA
D: NA
CDR3: CASSLGSSGNTIYF
DNA: TGCGCCAGCAGCTTGGGGAGCTCTGGAAACACCATATATTTT

V: TRBV6-6
J: TRBJ2-1
size: NA
D: NA
CDR3: CASSSQGGSYNEQFF
DNA: TGTGCCAGCAGCTCCCAGGGCGGCTCCTACAATGAGCAGTTCTTC

V: TRBV29-1
J: TRBJ1-3
size: NA
D: NA
CDR3: CSVLQASSGNTIYF
DNA: TGCAGCGTACTACAGGCGAGCTCTGGAAACACCATATATTTT

V: TRBV4-2
J: TRBJ2-3
size: NA
D: TRBD2
CDR3: CASSPRVAGGQGARDTQYF
DNA: TGTGCCAGCAGCCCCCGGGTAGCGGGGGGTCAGGGTGCACGTGATACGCAGTATTTT

V: TRBV9
J: TRBJ1-1
size: NA
D: NA
CDR3: CASSPRLTQGVGTEAFF
DNA: TGTGCCAGCAGCCCACGTTTAACACAGGGTGTAGGCACTGAAGCTTTCTTT

V: TRBV18
J: TRBJ2-5
size: NA
D: TRBD1
CDR3: CASSPGQGETQYF
DNA: TGTGCCAGCTCACCCGGACAGGGAGAGACCCAGTACTTC

V: TRBV5-1
J: TRBJ1-3
size: NA
D: NA
CDR3: CASSLGTRSSGNTIYF
DNA: TGCGCCAGCAGCCTCGGGACACGGAGCTCTGGAAACACCATATATTTT

V: TRBV19
J: TRBJ1-1
size: NA
D: NA
CDR3: CATSGWTEAFF
DNA: TGTGCCACCTCAGGTTGGACTGAAGCTTTCTTT

V: TRBV2
J: TRBJ2-2
size: NA
D: NA
CDR3: CASSEQNTGELFF
DNA: TGTGCCAGCAGTGAACAAAACACCGGGGAGCTGTTTTTT

V: TRBV6-1
J: TRBJ1-5
size: NA
D: NA
CDR3: CASSGGGSPGGGQPQHF
DNA: TGTGCCAGCAGTGGGGGGGGCTCACCGGGAGGTGGTCAGCCCCAGCATTTT

V: TRBV6-5
J: TRBJ1-3
size: NA
D: NA
CDR3: CASSSGAGNTIYF
DNA: TGTGCCAGCAGTTCAGGGGCTGGAAACACCATATATTTT

V: TRBV5-1
J: TRBJ2-3
size: NA
D: NA
CDR3: CASSLWAGSTDTQYF
DNA: TGCGCCAGCAGCTTGTGGGCGGGGAGCACAGATACGCAGTATTTT

V: TRBV7-6
J: TRBJ2-2
size: NA
D: NA
CDR3: CASSPLRGNTGELFF
DNA: TGTGCCAGCAGCCCCTTGCGGGGGAACACCGGGGAGCTGTTTTTT

V: TRBV9
J: TRBJ2-1
size: once
D: NA
CDR3: CASSATPRVDNEQFF
DNA: TGTGCCAGCAGCGCGACTCCCAGGGTGGACAATGAGCAGTTCTTC

V: TRBV19
J: TRBJ1-2
size: NA
D: NA
CDR3: CASSIPGENYGYTF
DNA: TGTGCCAGTAGTATACCAGGGGAAAACTATGGCTACACCTTC